This is a list of T cell receptor beta chains from one sample in a study of neurological immune-mediated disorders. TCRdb recomputed calls from the 5' RACE reads with MiXCR, one row per CDR3 protein. The data contain 80,000 to 85,000 distinct CDR3 sequences, 2.6% of them seen just once; the ten biggest clones take up roughly 1.1%. Sequencing used PBMCs. The receptors derive from a woman aged 25 to 39 with multiple sclerosis. The conserved cysteine and the conserved F or W are not part of the CDR3 here. The order of the fields is D gene, V gene, J gene, CDR3 protein. The D gene is left open where the match is weak.

D gene: TRBD1
V gene: TRBV20-1
J gene: TRBJ2-7
CDR3 protein: SSGGQGVYEQY

D gene: -
V gene: TRBV29-1
J gene: TRBJ2-5
CDR3 protein: SVDQAQETQY

D gene: -
V gene: TRBV20-1
J gene: TRBJ1-1
CDR3 protein: SARGQLNTEAF

D gene: TRBD2
V gene: TRBV6-5
J gene: TRBJ2-3
CDR3 protein: ASSRTSPATDTQY

D gene: -
V gene: TRBV7-2
J gene: TRBJ2-5
CDR3 protein: ASSYQETQY

D gene: TRBD2
V gene: TRBV5-1
J gene: TRBJ2-3
CDR3 protein: ASSLDLAGADTQY

D gene: -
V gene: TRBV7-9
J gene: TRBJ1-5
CDR3 protein: ASSDGQSGQPQH

D gene: TRBD2
V gene: TRBV29-1
J gene: TRBJ2-5
CDR3 protein: SVENSGSWPGTQY

D gene: -
V gene: TRBV20-1
J gene: TRBJ2-3
CDR3 protein: SARGPISDTQY

D gene: -
V gene: TRBV20-1
J gene: TRBJ1-5
CDR3 protein: SAILRDSNQPQH

D gene: TRBD1
V gene: TRBV10-3
J gene: TRBJ2-7
CDR3 protein: AINTGGANYEQY

D gene: TRBD1
V gene: TRBV29-1
J gene: TRBJ1-5
CDR3 protein: SVWTGLPNQPQH

D gene: -
V gene: TRBV28
J gene: TRBJ2-3
CDR3 protein: ASSLLALVGAGNTQY

D gene: -
V gene: TRBV6-1
J gene: TRBJ2-3
CDR3 protein: ASSEVRTPGRGTQY

D gene: TRBD2
V gene: TRBV20-1
J gene: TRBJ2-7
CDR3 protein: SSGAGGPREQY

D gene: -
V gene: TRBV5-5
J gene: TRBJ2-2
CDR3 protein: ASSLEDPTGELF

D gene: TRBD2
V gene: TRBV27
J gene: TRBJ2-7
CDR3 protein: ASSLSPWTSGSYEQY

D gene: TRBD2
V gene: TRBV4-3
J gene: TRBJ2-3
CDR3 protein: ASSLKAGSTDTQY

D gene: TRBD1
V gene: TRBV11-2
J gene: TRBJ2-2
CDR3 protein: ASSTYDRGRRAGELF